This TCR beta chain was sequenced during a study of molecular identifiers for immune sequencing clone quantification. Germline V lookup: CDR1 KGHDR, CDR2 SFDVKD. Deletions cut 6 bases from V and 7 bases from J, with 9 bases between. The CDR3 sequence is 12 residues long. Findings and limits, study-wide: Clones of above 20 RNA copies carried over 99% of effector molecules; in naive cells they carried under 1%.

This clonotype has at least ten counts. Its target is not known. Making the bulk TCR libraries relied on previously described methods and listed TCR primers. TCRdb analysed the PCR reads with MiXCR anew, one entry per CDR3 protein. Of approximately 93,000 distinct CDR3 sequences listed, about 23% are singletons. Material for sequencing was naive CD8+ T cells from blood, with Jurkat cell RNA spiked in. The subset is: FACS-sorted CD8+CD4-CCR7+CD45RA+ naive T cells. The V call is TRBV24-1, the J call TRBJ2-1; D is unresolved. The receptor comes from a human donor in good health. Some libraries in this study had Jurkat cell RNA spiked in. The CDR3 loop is CATSKQQNEQFF. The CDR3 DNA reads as TGTGCCACCAGTAAACAGCAGAATGAGCAGTTCTTC.